This record looks at one T cell receptor (beta chain) sequence and its context. This sample was taken from a study of T-cell memory formation after mild COVID-19. TCRdb analysed the 5' RACE reads with MiXCR anew, one entry per CDR3 protein. This sample has hundreds of thousands of distinct CDR3 sequences, with 18% found just once. This TCR was recovered from a man aged 18 to 30 who had mild COVID-19 (a few samples of this study predate the infection). Cell type and time point are not known. Sequenced material: PBMCs or a T cell subset sorted from them (not recorded which).

This CDR3 reads CAISPTSTLQETQYF. CDR3 nucleotides: TGTGCCATCAGCCCGACTAGCACCCTCCAAGAGACCCAGTACTTC. The chain joins TRBV10-3 to TRBJ2-5; 7 bases agree with TRBD2. From germline, CDR1 is ENHRY and CDR2 SYGVKD. CDR3 length equals 15 residues. Unmatched junction bases numbered 8, after V lost 6 bases and J lost 1 base.